This entry lists 9 T cell receptor beta chains sequenced from one sample in a study of shared clonotypes between healthy human individuals (dated by TCRdb to 2019 to 2021). The library relied on the immunoSEQ multiplex PCR assay. Entries here come from immuneACCESS through TCRdb and include only in-frame sequences with V and J called. Some clones fail to appear in such tables; in the studies checked, an unresolved V gene covers under half of the shortfall, and the cause of the remainder is unknown. Recorded for this sample are roughly 500,000 clones; roughly 80% of them occurred a single time. The ten top clones hold roughly 12% of the sample. Source material: PBMCs. The receptors here all came from a woman in her forties in good health. Some clones in this sample may be carry-over from other donors' samples.

Regarding this clone: A read error may explain this, as a much larger clone is one base away. This chain links TRBV18 with TRBJ1-1; D is undetermined. With 2 bases removed from V and 5 bases from J, the gap between germline ends came to 15 bases. From germline, CDR1 is KGHSH and CDR2 LQKENI. The CDR3 extends over 15 amino acids. CDR3: CASSPRDIAATEAFF. For the CDR3, the DNA is TGTGCCAGCTCACCAAGGGATATCGCCGCTACTGAAGCTTTCTTT.

The chain uses TRBV6-5 and TRBJ1-1; D is ambiguous. CDR3 length: 14 residues. Germline CDR1 MNHEY, CDR2 SVGAGI. Trimming removed 6 bases at V and 0 bases at J, with 11 bases between. CDR3 sequence reads: CASSSGPLNTEAFF. The CDR3 bases are TGTGCCAGCAGCTCGGGCCCCTTGAACACTGAAGCTTTCTTT.

A remark on this clone: A single base separates this from a much larger clone, so it may be a read error. Other DNA sequences in the sample encode the same CDR3. The chain carries TRBV19 and TRBJ2-5; 9 bases fit TRBD1. The CDR3 has 13 amino acids. The germline CDR1 and CDR2 sequences are LNHDA and SQIVND (reference sequence). CDR3 coding DNA: TGTGCTAGTAGTAGGGACAGGGAAGAGACCCAGTACTTC. Its translation: CASSRDREETQYF.

A remark on this clone: A far larger clone is just one base off, so this is likely a read error. Additional DNA sequences in this sample encode the identical CDR3. CDR3 loop: CASSEAEPNTGELFF. CDR3 sequence (DNA): TGTGCCAGCAGTGAGGCGGAACCGAACACCGGGGAGCTGTTTTTC. The V call is TRBV2, the J call TRBJ2-2; the D gene is possibly TRBD2 (5 bases). The CDR3 totals 15 residues. Germline CDR1 SNHLY, CDR2 FYNNEI.

The table lists this clone with a few counts. The V gene is TRBV28, the J gene TRBJ2-1; 15 bases map to TRBD2. Germline CDR1 MDHEN, CDR2 SYDVKM. J gave up 4 bases and V 6 bases, and 7 bases lay outside the gene matches. The CDR3 totals 17 residues. CDR3 in amino acids: CASSPPGLAGGYNEQFF. The CDR3 coding sequence is TGTGCCAGCAGCCCTCCGGGACTAGCGGGAGGATACAATGAGCAGTTCTTC.

Of note for this clone: This likely reflects a read error, since a far larger clone is one base away. The V call is TRBV28, the J call TRBJ1-3, with unresolved D. Trimming shortened V by 2 bases and J by 8 bases, and 19 bases separated the two germline ends. From germline, CDR1 is MDHEN and CDR2 SYDVKM. The CDR3 contains 16 residues. CDR3 DNA sequence: TGTGCCAGCAGTTTAAGGTTATTGGTCGGCGGAGACACCATATATTTT. Its protein is CASSLRLLVGGDTIYF.

The chain combines TRBV5-6 with TRBJ2-4, with a possible D match to TRBD2 (5 bases). V was pared by 2 bases and J by 8 bases, with 11 bases between. The CDR3 contains 13 residues. Germline V gene data show CDR1 as SGHDT and CDR2 as YYEEEE. CDR3 loop: CASSFSGLDIQYF. CDR3 DNA: TGTGCCAGCAGCTTCTCGGGGTTGGACATTCAGTACTTC.

This clone was counted once. The rearrangement joins TRBV7-9 to TRBJ1-1; D may be TRBD1 (5 bases). V was pared by 1 base and J by 3 bases, with 12 bases between. The CDR3 has 15 residues. Germline assignment: CDR1 SEHNR and CDR2 FQNEAQ (reference sequence). Written as DNA, the CDR3 is TGTGCCAGCAGCTTAGTTGGTGGGGGATACACTGAAGCTTTCTTT. It codes for CASSLVGGGYTEAFF.

This chain connects TRBV6-5 to TRBJ2-3, with 10 bases fitting TRBD1. Per the germline V gene, CDR1 is MNHEY and CDR2 is SVGAGI. The CDR3 length is 14 residues. The J segment lost 3 bases and the V segment lost 6 bases, leaving 3 bases of the junction unmatched. The CDR3 DNA reads TGTGCCAGCAGGAAGGACAGGGGGACAGATACGCAGTATTTT. Its protein is CASRKDRGTDTQYF.